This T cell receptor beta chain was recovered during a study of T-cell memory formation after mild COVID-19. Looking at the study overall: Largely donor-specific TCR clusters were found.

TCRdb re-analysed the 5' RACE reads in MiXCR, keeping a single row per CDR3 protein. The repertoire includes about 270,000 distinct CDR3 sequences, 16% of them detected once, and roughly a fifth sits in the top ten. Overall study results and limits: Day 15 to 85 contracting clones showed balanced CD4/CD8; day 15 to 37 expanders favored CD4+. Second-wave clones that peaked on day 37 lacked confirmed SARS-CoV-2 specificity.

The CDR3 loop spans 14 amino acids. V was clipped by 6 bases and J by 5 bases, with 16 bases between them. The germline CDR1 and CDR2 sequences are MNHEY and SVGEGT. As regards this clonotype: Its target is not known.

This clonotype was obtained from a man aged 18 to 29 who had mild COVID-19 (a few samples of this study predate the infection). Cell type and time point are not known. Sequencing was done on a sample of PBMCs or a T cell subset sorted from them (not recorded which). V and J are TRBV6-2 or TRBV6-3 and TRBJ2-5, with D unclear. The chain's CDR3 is CASSRLTMGETQYF. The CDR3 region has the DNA TGTGCCAGCAGCAGACTGACGATGGGGGAGACCCAGTACTTC.